Below, 11 T cell receptor beta chains from the same sample are listed, as sequenced in a study of neoadjuvant nivolumab and ipilimumab in lung cancer. TCRdb keeps only in-frame clones here, not all; method: immunoSEQ multiplex PCR. The table has about 18,000 clones, 85% to 90% seen once. The sequencing here drew on peripheral blood, taken before neoadjuvant nivolumab, alone or with ipilimumab. The receptor source for this set is an adult with non-small cell lung cancer.

This clone showed up just a few times. This chain's CDR3 is CASSSDSENTEAFF. CDR3 DNA sequence: TGTGCCAGCAGCTCTGACTCAGAGAACACTGAAGCTTTCTTT. V usage is TRBV5-8 and J usage is TRBJ1-1; unclear D gene. Trimming cost V 3 bases and J 1 base, with 10 bases left between them. Per the germline V gene, CDR1 is SGHTS and CDR2 is YDEGEE. The CDR3 length is 14 residues.

This chain connects TRBV7-9 to TRBJ2-7, with D possibly matching TRBD1 (6 bases). The CDR3 length is 13 residues. The germline CDR1 and CDR2 sequences are SEHNR and FQNEAQ (reference sequence). Trimming shortened V by 1 base and J by 4 bases, and 8 bases separated the two germline ends. The CDR3 nucleotides read TGTGCCAGCAGCTTAGGGGGGCAGTACGAGCAGTACTTC. Protein: CASSLGGQYEQYF.

The chain couples TRBV14 to TRBJ2-5, with 11 positions matching TRBD2. Losses at the gene ends were 3 bases for V and 5 bases for J; bases not matched to a gene: 11. Germline-derived CDR1 and CDR2 are SGHDN and FVKESK. The CDR3 sequence is 17 residues long. The DNA of the CDR3 is TGTGCCAGCAGCCAGGGGCCCTTAGCGGGAGGGGTGGAGACCCAGTACTTC. It specifies CASSQGPLAGGVETQYF.

This chain connects TRBV4-2 to TRBJ1-2, with 7 positions matching TRBD1. CDR1 LGHNA and CDR2 YNFKEQ come from the germline V gene. This CDR3 is 18 amino acids long. Losses at the gene ends were 4 bases for V and 0 bases for J; bases not matched to a gene: 14. CDR3 sequence: CASSLNRDSITSNYGYTF. CDR3 in DNA: TGTGCCAGCAGCCTTAACCGGGACAGCATAACCTCTAACTATGGCTACACCTTC.

This rearrangement joins TRBV7-2 to TRBJ2-3; the match to TRBD2 covers 8 bases. CDR3 length: 16 amino acids. V dropped 2 bases and J dropped 6; count of bases not matched to a gene: 10. Germline CDR1 SGHTA, CDR2 FQGNSA. Written as DNA, the CDR3 is TGTGCCAGCAGCTTAATGGGAGGGACGGGAGGGGATACGCAGTATTTT. It is translated as CASSLMGGTGGDTQYF.

The chain joins TRBV18 to TRBJ2-5; D gene unclear. CDR1 is KGHSH and CDR2 is LQKENI in the germline V gene. CDR3 size: 14 residues. With 0 bases removed from V and 5 bases from J, the gap between germline ends came to 10 bases. The CDR3 loop reads CASSPPTWSETQYF. The CDR3 coding sequence is TGTGCCAGCTCACCACCGACCTGGTCCGAGACCCAGTACTTC.

This clone has a single count. The chain uses TRBV6-5 and TRBJ1-2; D is unclear. Germline V CDR1 and CDR2: MNHEY, SVGAGI. The CDR3 is made up of 14 amino acids. V dropped 5 bases and J dropped 2 bases, with 12 bases sitting between them. The CDR3, as DNA: TGTGCCAGCAGTCCCGCTACAGCGAACTATGGCTACACCTTC. Protein: CASSPATANYGYTF.

V usage is TRBV29-1 and J usage is TRBJ2-7; no clear D. The CDR3 is 11 residues long. Per germline, CDR1 SQVTM and CDR2 ANQGSEA. V lost 6 bases and J 6 bases, leaving 12 bases between the germline ends. The CDR3 DNA is TGCAGCGTCAAAACCATTGTCGAGCAGTACTTC. Its translation: CSVKTIVEQYF.

The gene calls are TRBV15 and TRBJ2-7; a weak D match, TRBD2 (5 bases). Per germline, CDR1 LNHNV and CDR2 YYDKDF (reference sequence). The CDR3 is 13 amino acids. The V gene lost 3 bases and the J gene lost 7 bases, with 13 bases spanning the gap. In DNA form, the CDR3 reads TGTGCCACCAGCAGCGGGGAGTTGGGAGAGCAGTACTTC. This translates into CATSSGELGEQYF.

V gene TRBV6-5 combines with J gene TRBJ1-5; D unclear. V dropped 0 bases and J dropped 2 bases, with 8 bases sitting between them. This CDR3 region has 15 residues. CDR1 is MNHEY, CDR2 SVGAGI, per germline. CDR3 loop: CASSYSGLGNQPQHF. DNA for the CDR3: TGTGCCAGCAGTTACTCAGGATTGGGCAATCAGCCCCAGCATTTT.

The chain couples TRBV5-1 to TRBJ2-2, with 8 bases that match TRBD1. Trimming took 0 bases from V and 3 from J; bases not matched to a gene: 1. Germline CDR1 reads SGHRS; CDR2 reads YFSETQ. CDR3 size: 15 residues. In DNA form, the CDR3 reads TGCGCCAGCAGCTTGGTGACAGGGGACACCGGGGAGCTGTTTTTT. Protein: CASSLVTGDTGELFF.